This T cell receptor (beta chain) was sequenced for a study of blood T cell repertoires in COVID-19. About the research overall: The United States, Italy and Spain supplied acute and convalescent COVID-19 samples. T cells, B-cell-depleted T cells, or PBMCs provided the cDNA or gDNA that served as material.

Per the authors' pipeline: Estimation of nucleated cell counts relied on the amplification of reference gene primers. Sequenced by immunoSEQ multiplex PCR; TCRdb stores in-frame clones only, minus some. V, J and clone size were drawn from that table, and D and trimming were deduced from the DNA. The sample lists about 210,000 clones; roughly 90% were seen once. Germline assignment: CDR1 MGHRA and CDR2 YSYEKL. The V end was cut by 0 bases, the J end by 8 bases, with 17 bases between. This CDR3 region has 17 residues. This sequence was found in a woman aged 65 to 85 with acute or convalescent COVID-19. The chain has TRBV4-1 and TRBJ1-6, with D perhaps matching TRBD1 (6 bases). Sequenced material: peripheral blood. The CDR3 reads CASSQERSGVGDSPLHF. The DNA for the CDR3 is TGCGCCAGCAGCCAAGAGAGGTCAGGGGTTGGGGATTCACCCCTCCACTTT.